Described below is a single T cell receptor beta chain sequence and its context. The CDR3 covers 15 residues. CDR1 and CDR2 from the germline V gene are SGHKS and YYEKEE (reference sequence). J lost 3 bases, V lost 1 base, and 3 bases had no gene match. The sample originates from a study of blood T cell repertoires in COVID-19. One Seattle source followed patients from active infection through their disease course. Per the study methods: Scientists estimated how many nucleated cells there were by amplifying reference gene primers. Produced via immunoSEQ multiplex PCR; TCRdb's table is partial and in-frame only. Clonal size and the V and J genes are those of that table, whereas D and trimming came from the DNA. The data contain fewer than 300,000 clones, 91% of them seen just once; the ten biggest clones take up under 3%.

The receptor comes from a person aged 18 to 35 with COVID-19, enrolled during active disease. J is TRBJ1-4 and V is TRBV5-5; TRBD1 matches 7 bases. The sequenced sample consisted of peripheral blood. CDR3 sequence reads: CASSLLTGANEKLFF. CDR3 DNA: TGTGCCAGCAGCTTGTTAACAGGGGCTAATGAAAAACTGTTTTTT.